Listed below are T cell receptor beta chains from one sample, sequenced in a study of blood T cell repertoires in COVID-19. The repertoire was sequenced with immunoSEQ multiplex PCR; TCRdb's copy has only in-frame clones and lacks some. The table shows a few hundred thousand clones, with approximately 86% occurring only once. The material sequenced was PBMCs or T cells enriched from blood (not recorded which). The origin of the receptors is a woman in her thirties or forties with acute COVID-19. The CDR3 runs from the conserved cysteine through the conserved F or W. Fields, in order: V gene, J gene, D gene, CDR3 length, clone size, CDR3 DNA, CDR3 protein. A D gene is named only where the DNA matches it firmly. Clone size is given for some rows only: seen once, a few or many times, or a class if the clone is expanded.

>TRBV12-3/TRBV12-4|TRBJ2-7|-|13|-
TGTGCCAGCCGTTTTGGAGAGGTCGGTGAGCAGTACTTC
CASRFGEVGEQYF
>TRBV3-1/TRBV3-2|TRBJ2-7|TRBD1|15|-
TGTGCCAGCAGTTACAACAGGGGTGACTCCTACGAGCAGTACTTC
CASSYNRGDSYEQYF
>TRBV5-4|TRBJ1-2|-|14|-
TGTGCCAGCAGTCAGAATGGGCCAGGCTATGGCTACACCTTC
CASSQNGPGYGYTF
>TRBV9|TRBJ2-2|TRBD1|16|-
TGTGCCAGCAGCGTGGCCGGGACAGGGGACACCGGGGAGCTGTTTTTT
CASSVAGTGDTGELFF
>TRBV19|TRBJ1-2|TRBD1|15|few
TGTGCCAGTAGTATACCAGGACAGGGTGGCTATGGCTACACCTTC
CASSIPGQGGYGYTF
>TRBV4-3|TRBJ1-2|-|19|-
TGCGCCAGCAGCCAAAAAGTGTTTGACCTCGGACAGAGAACTATGGGCTACACCTTC
CASSQKVFDLGQRTMGYTF
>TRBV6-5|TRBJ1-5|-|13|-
TGTGCCAGCAGTTCGTATAGCAATCAGCCCCAGCATTTT
CASSSYSNQPQHF
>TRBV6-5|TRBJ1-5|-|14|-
TGTGCCAGCAGTTACTCACGGGTGAATCAGCCCCAGCATTTT
CASSYSRVNQPQHF
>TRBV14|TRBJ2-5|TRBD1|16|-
TGTGCCAGCAGCGTCCGGGACAGGGGAATAGTTGAGACCCAGTACTTC
CASSVRDRGIVETQYF
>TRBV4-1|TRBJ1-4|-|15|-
TGCGCCAGCAGCCAAGTACAGGAGCGAAATGAAAAACTGTTTTTT
CASSQVQERNEKLFF
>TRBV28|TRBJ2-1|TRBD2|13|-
TGTGCCAGCAGGAGCGGGAGAGTCAATGAGCAGTTCTTC
CASRSGRVNEQFF
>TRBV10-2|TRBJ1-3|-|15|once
TGCGCCAGCAGTTCCACAGGGACCTCTGGAAACACCATATATTTT
CASSSTGTSGNTIYF
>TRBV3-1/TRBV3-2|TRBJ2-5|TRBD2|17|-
TGTGCCAGCAGCCAACTAACACTAGCGGGGGGGCGGGAGACCCAGTACTTC
CASSQLTLAGGRETQYF
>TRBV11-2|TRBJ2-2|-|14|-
TGTGCCAGCAGCTTAACTAGAAACACCGGGGAGCTGTTTTTT
CASSLTRNTGELFF
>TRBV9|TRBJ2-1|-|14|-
TGTGCCAGCAGCGTAGCTACAGGGTACAATGAGCAGTTCTTC
CASSVATGYNEQFF
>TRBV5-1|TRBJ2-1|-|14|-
TGCGCCAGCAGCTTCTCCGGGACTTACAATGAGCAGTTCTTC
CASSFSGTYNEQFF
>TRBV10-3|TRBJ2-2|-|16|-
TGTGCCATCAGTGAGTCGGGTCTAGGGAACACCGGGGAGCTGTTTTTT
CAISESGLGNTGELFF
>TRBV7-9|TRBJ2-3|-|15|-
TGTGCCAGCAGCTTGGGCGGGCTGGTCACAGATACGCAGTATTTT
CASSLGGLVTDTQYF
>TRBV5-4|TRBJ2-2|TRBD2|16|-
TGTGCCAGCAGCTTGGTAGCGGGAGGAGGGACCGGGGAGCTGTTTTTT
CASSLVAGGGTGELFF
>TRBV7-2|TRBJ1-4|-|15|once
TGTGCCAGCAGCTTAGTCGGGGGGTGGGATGAAAAACTGTTTTTT
CASSLVGGWDEKLFF
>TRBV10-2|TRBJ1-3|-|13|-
TGCGCCAGCAGTCCGCAGGGCAGAAACACCATATATTTT
CASSPQGRNTIYF
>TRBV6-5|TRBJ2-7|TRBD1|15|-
TGTGCCAGCAGTATGCGGACAGGAGATCCCTACGAGCAGTACTTC
CASSMRTGDPYEQYF
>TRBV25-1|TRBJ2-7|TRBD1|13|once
TGTGCCAGCAGGGGACAGGGGGCCAGCGAGCAGTACTTC
CASRGQGASEQYF
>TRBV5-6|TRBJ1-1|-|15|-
TGTGCCAGCAGCTTGGCCGGACGGGGATTTGGTGAAGCTTTCTTT
CASSLAGRGFGEAFF
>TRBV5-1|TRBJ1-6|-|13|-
TGCGCCAGCAGCTTGGTAGGGGAATCACCCCTCCACTTT
CASSLVGESPLHF
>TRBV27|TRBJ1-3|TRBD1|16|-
TGTGCCAGCAGTCCCAGGGACAGGGGCTCTGGAAACACCATATATTTT
CASSPRDRGSGNTIYF
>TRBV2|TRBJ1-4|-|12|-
TGTGCCAGCAGGTTCTCTAATGAAAAACTGTTTTTT
CASRFSNEKLFF
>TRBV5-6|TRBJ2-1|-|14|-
TGTGCCAGCAGCTTGGACGGAGCCTACAATGAGCAGTTCTTC
CASSLDGAYNEQFF
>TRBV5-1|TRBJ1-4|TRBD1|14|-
TGCGCCAGCAGCTCGGGACAGCCGAATGAAAAACTGTTTTTT
CASSSGQPNEKLFF
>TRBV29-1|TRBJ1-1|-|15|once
TGCAGCGTTGAAGATGGCTTTTCGGAAACAGGTGAAGCTTTCTTT
CSVEDGFSETGEAFF
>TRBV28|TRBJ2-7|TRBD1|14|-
TGTGCCAGCAGTGGGGTGACAGGGCCCTACGAGCAGTACTTC
CASSGVTGPYEQYF
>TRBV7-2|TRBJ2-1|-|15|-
TGTGCCAGCAGCCCCATTAGAATTGAGTCGGATGAGCAGTTCTTC
CASSPIRIESDEQFF
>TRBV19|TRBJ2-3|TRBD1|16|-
TGTGCCAGTAGCCGGGACAGTTCTACGCCCACAGATACGCAGTATTTT
CASSRDSSTPTDTQYF
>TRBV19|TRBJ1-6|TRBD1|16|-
TGTGCCAGTAGTACATATGGCGACAGGGGAAATTCACCCCTCCACTTT
CASSTYGDRGNSPLHF
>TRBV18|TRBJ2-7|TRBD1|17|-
TGTGCCAGCTCACCTCCCATCCGAGACAGGGACCTCTACGAGCAGTACTTC
CASSPPIRDRDLYEQYF
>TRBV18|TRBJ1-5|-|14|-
TGTGCCAGCTCACCGACTGATAGCAATCAGCCCCAGCATTTT
CASSPTDSNQPQHF
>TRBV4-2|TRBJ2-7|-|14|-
TGTGCCAGCAGCCAAGATAGGGCAGGGGCCGAGCAGTACTTC
CASSQDRAGAEQYF
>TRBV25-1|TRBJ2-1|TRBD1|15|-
TGTGCCAGCACCTCAGGACAGGCGACCTACAATGAGCAGTTCTTC
CASTSGQATYNEQFF
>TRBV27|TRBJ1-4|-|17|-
TGTGCCAGCAGTTTGGTCGGTGGGTCCACACGGGGTGAAAAACTGTTTTTT
CASSLVGGSTRGEKLFF
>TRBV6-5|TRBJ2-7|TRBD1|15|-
TGTGCCAGCAGTTACTCAAGGGGGCACCCCTACGAGCAGTACTTC
CASSYSRGHPYEQYF
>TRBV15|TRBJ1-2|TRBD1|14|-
TGTGCCACCAACCCTACAACAGGGGACTATGGCTACACCTTC
CATNPTTGDYGYTF
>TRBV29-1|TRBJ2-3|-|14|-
TGCAGCGTTGCTACAGGGTCGCTCAGGGATACGCAGTATTTT
CSVATGSLRDTQYF
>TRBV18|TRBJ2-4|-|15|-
TGTGCCAGCTCACCCTCGGCCCGGGACTCAAACATTCAGTACTTC
CASSPSARDSNIQYF
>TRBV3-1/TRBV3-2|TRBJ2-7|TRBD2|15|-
TGTGCCAGCAGCCTCGGGCTAGCGGGAATCTACGAGCAGTACTTC
CASSLGLAGIYEQYF
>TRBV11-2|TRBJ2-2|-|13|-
TGTGCCAGCAGCCCCGTACAGGCCGGGGAGCTGTTTTTT
CASSPVQAGELFF
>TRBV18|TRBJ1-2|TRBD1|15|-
TGTGCCAGCTCACCACGGGACAGCTTTAACTATGGCTACACCTTC
CASSPRDSFNYGYTF
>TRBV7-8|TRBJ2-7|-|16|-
TGTGCCAGCAGCTTCGTCTGGGGGCCCGGAATAGGCGAGCAGTACTTC
CASSFVWGPGIGEQYF
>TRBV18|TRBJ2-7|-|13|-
TGTGCCAGCTCACCACAGAGCTCCTACGAGCAGTACTTC
CASSPQSSYEQYF
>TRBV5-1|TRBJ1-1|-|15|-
TGCGCCAGCAGCTTGTCAACAGGGTTGGGCACTGAAGCTTTCTTT
CASSLSTGLGTEAFF
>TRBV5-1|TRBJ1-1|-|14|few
TGCGCCAGCAGCTTGTTGAGCGGTGGCACTGAAGCTTTCTTT
CASSLLSGGTEAFF
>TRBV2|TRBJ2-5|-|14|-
TGTGCCGTAGACGAGGGCGGGGGCCCAGAGACCCAGTACTTC
CAVDEGGGPETQYF
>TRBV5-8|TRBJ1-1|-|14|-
TGTGCCAGCAGCTGGACCTTCCCGGGGTCAGAAGCTTTCTTT
CASSWTFPGSEAFF
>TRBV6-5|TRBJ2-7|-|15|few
TGTGCCAGCAGTTACGGTGGCAGAAGCTCCTACGAGCAGTACTTC
CASSYGGRSSYEQYF
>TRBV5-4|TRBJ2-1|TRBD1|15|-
TGTGCCAGCAGCTTAGATACAGGGGGCGGGGCCAAGCAGTTCTTC
CASSLDTGGGAKQFF